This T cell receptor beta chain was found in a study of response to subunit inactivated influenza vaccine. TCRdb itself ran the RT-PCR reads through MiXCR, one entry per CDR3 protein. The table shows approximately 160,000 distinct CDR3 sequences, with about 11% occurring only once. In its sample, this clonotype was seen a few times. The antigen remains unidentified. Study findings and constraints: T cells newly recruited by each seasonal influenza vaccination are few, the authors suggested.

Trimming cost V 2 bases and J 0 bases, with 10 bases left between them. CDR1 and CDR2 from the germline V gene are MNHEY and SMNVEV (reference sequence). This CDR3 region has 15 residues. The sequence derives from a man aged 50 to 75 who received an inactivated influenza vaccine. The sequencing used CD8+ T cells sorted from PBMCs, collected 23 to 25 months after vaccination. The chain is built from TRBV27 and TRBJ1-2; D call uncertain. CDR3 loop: CASSLGTNSNYGYTF. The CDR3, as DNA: TGTGCCAGCAGTTTAGGCACCAACTCTAACTATGGCTACACCTTC.